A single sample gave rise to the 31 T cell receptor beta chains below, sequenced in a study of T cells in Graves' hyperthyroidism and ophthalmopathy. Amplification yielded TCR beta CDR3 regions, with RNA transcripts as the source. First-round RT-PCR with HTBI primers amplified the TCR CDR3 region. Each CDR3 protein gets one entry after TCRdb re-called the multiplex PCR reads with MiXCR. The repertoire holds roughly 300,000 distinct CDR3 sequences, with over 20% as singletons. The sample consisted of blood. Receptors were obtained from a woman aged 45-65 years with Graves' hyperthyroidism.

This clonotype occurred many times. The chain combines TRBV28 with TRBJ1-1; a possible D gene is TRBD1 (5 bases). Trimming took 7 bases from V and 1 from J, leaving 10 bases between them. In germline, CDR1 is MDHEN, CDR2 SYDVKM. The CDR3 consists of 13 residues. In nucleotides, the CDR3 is TGTGCCAGCACAACTGGGACGAACACTGAAGCTTTCTTT. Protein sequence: CASTTGTNTEAFF. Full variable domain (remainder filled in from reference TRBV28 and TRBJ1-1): DVKVTQSSRYLVKRTGEKVFLECVQDMDHENMFWYRQDPGLGLRLIYFSYDVKMKEKGDIPEGYSVSREKKERFSLILESASTNQTSMYLCASTTGTNTEAFFGQGTRLTVV.

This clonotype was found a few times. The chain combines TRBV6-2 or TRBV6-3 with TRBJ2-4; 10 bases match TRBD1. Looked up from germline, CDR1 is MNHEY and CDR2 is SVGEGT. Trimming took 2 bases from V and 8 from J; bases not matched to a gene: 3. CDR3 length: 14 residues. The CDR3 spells CASSYRDRGDIQYF. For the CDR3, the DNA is TGTGCCAGCAGTTACCGGGACAGGGGCGACATTCAGTACTTC.

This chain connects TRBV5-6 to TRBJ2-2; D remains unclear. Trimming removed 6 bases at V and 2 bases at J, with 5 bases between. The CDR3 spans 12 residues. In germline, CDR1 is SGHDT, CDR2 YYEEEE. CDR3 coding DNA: TGTGCCAGCAACGATAACACCGGGGAGCTGTTTTTT. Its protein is CASNDNTGELFF.

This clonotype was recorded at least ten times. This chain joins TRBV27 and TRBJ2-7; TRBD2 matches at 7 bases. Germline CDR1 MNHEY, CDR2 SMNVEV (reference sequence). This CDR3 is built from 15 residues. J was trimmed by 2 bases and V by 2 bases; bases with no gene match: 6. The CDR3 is CASSLTLAVTYEQYF. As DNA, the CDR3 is TGTGCCAGCAGTTTAACTCTAGCGGTTACCTACGAGCAGTACTTC.

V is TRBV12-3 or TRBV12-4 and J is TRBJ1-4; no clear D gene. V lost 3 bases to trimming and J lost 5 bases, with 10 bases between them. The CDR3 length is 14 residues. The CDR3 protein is CASSFGQANEKLFF. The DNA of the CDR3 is TGTGCCAGCAGTTTTGGGCAAGCAAATGAAAAACTGTTTTTT.

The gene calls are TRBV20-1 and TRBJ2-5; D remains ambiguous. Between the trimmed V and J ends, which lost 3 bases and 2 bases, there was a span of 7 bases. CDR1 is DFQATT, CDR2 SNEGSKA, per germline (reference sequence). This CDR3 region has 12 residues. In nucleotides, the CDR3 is TGCAGTGCTAGTAGCAGTCAAGAGACCCAGTACTTC. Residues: CSASSSQETQYF.

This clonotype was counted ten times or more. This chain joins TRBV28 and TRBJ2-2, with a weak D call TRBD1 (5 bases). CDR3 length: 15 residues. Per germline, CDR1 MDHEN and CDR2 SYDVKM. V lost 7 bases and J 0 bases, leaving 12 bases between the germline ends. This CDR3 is CASTRQGSNTGELFF. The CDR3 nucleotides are TGTGCCAGCACTCGGCAGGGCTCGAACACCGGGGAGCTGTTTTTT.

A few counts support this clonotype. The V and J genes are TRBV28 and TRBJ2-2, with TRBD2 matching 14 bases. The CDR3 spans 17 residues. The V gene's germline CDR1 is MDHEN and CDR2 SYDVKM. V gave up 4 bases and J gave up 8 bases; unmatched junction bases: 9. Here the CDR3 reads CASSSTGTSGSPGELFF. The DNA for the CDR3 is TGTGCCAGCAGTTCAACGGGGACTAGCGGGAGTCCAGGGGAGCTGTTTTTT.

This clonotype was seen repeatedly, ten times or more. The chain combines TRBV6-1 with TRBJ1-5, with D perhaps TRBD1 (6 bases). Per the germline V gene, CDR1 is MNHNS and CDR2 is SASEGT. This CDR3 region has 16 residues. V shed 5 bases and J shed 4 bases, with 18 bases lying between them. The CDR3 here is CASSTLGGGRNQPQHF. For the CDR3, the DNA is TGTGCCAGCAGTACCCTAGGGGGGGGCCGAAATCAGCCCCAGCATTTT.

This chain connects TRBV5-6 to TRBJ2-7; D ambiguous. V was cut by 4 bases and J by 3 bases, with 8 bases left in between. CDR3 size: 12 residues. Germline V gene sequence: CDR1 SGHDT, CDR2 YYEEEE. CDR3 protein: CASSALGYEQYF. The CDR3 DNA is TGTGCCAGCAGCGCTCTTGGCTACGAGCAGTACTTC.

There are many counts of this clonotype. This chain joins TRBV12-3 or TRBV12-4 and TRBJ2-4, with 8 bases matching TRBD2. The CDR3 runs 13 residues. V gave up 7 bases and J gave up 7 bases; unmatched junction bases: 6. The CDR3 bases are TGTGCCAGCACCCGGGGGGGTTCGAACATTCAGTACTTC. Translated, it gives CASTRGGSNIQYF.

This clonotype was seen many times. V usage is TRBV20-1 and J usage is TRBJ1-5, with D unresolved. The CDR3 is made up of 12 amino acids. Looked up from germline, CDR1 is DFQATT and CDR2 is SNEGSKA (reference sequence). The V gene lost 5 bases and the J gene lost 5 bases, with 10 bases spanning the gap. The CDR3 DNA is TGCAGTGCTGTGACTCCGTATCAGCCCCAGCATTTT. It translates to CSAVTPYQPQHF.

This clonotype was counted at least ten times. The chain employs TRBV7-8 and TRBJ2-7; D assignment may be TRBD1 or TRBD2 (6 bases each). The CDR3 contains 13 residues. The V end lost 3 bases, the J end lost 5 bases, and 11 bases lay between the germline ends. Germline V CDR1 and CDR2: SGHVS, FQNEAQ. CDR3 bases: TGTGCCAGCAGCTTTTCCGGGGGCAACGAGCAGTACTTC. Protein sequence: CASSFSGGNEQYF.

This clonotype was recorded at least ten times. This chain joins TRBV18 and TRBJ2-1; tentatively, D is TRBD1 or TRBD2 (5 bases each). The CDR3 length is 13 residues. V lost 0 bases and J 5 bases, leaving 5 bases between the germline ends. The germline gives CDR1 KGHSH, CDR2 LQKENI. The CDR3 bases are TGTGCCAGCTCACCACCGGGGGACAATGAGCAGTTCTTC. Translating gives CASSPPGDNEQFF.

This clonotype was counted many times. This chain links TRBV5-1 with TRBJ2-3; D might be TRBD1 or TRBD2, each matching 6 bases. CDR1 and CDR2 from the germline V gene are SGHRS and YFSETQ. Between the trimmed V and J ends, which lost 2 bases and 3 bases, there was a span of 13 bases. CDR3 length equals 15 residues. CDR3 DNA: TGCGCCAGCAGCTTTGGCCGGGGGCAAACAGATACGCAGTATTTT. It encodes CASSFGRGQTDTQYF.

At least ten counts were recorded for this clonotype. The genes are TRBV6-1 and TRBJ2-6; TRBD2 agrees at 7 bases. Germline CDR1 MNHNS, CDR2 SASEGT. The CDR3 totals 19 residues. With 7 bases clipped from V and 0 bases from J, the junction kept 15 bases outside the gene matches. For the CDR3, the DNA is TGTGCCAGCAACCCGGCGCGGGGAGGGCCATCCTCTGGGGCCAACGTCCTGACTTTC. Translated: CASNPARGGPSSGANVLTF.

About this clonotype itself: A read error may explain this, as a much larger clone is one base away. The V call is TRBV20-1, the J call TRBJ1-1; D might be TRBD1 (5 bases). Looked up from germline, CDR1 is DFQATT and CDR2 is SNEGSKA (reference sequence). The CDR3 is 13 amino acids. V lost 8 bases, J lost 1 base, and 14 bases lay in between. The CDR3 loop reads CSSVGPSNTEAFF. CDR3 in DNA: TGCAGTTCTGTGGGACCGTCGAACACTGAAGCTTTCTTT.

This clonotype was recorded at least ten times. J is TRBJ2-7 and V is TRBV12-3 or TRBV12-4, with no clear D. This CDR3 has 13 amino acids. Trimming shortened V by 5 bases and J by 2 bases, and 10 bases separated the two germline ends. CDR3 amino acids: CASSRTATYEQYF. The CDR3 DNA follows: TGTGCCAGCAGTCGGACGGCTACCTACGAGCAGTACTTC.

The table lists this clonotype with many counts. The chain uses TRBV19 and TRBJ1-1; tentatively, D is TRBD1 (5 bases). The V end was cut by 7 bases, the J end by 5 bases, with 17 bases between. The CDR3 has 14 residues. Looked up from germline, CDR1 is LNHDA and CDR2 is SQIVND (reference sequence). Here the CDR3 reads CASILGGKTTEAFF. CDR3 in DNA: TGTGCCAGTATATTGGGGGGGAAGACGACTGAAGCTTTCTTT.

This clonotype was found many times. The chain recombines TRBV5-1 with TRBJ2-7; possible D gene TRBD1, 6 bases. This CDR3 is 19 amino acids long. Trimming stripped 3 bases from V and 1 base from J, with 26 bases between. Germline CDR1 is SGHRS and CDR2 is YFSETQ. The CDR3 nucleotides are TGCGCCAGCAGCTCCTCAGGGGAGCTAGTCACGGGGCGGTCCTACGAGCAGTACTTC. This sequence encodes CASSSSGELVTGRSYEQYF. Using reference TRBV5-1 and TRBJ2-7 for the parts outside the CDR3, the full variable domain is KAGVTQTPRYLIKTRGQQVTLSCSPISGHRSVSWYQQTPGQGLQFLFEYFSETQRNKGNFPGRFSGRQFSNSRSEMNVSTLELGDSALYLCASSSSGELVTGRSYEQYFGPGTRLTVT.

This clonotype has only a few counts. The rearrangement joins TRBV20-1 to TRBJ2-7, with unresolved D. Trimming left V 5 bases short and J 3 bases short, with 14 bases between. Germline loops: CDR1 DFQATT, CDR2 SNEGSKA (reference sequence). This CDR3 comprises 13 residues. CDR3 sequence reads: CSAAHPPNYEQYF. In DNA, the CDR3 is TGCAGTGCTGCCCATCCACCCAACTACGAGCAGTACTTC.

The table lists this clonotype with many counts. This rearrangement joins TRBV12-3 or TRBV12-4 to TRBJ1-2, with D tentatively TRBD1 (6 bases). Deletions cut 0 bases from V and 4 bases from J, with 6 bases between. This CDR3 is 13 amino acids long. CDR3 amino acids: CASSLAGGYGYTF. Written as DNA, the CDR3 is TGTGCCAGCAGTTTAGCAGGGGGCTATGGCTACACCTTC.

In DNA form, the CDR3 reads TGCAGCGTTGACCACCGGACCGGGGAGGCTTTCTTT. Translation gives CSVDHRTGEAFF. The rearrangement uses TRBV29-1 and TRBJ2-2, with no clear D. With the DNA end fitting TRBJ1-1 better, the J assignment may be wrong. The CDR3 totals 12 residues. Germline CDR1 SQVTM, CDR2 ANQGSEA.

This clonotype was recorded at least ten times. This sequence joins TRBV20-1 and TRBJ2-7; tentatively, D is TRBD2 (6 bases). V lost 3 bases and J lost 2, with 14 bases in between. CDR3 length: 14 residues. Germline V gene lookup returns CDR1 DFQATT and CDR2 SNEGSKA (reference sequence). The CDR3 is CSASDGSSAYEQYF. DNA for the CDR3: TGCAGTGCTAGTGATGGTTCTAGCGCCTACGAGCAGTACTTC.

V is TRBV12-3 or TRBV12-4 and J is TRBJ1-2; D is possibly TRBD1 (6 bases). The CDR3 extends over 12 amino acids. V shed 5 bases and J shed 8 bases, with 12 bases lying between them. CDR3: CASSVSGGGYTF. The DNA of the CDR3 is TGTGCCAGCAGTGTATCTGGGGGCGGCTACACCTTC.

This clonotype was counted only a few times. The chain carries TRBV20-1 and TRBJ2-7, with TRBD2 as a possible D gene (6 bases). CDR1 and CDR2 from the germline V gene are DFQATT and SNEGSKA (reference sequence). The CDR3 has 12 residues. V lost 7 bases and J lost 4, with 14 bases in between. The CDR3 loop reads CSVGTGVYEQYF. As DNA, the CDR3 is TGCAGTGTTGGGACGGGAGTGTACGAGCAGTACTTC.

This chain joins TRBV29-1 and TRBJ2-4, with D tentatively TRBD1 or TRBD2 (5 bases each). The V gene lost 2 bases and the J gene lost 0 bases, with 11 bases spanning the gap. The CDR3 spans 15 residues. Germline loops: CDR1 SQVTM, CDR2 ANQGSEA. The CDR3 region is CSVENPGGAKNIQYF. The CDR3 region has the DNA TGCAGCGTTGAAAACCCTGGGGGAGCCAAAAACATTCAGTACTTC. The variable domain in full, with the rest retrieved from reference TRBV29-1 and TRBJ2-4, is SAVISQKPSRDICQRGTSLTIQCQVDSQVTMMFWYRQQPGQSLTLIATANQGSEATYESGFVIDKFPISRPNLTFSTLTVSNMSPEDSSIYLCSVENPGGAKNIQYFGAGTRLSVL.

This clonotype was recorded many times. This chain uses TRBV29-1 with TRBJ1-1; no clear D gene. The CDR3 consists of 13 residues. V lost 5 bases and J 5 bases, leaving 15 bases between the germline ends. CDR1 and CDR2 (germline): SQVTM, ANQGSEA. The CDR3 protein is CSVHGSLWTEAFF. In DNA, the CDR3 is TGCAGCGTTCATGGCAGTCTTTGGACTGAAGCTTTCTTT.

Written as DNA, the CDR3 is TGTGCCAGCAGCTACGGACTAGCGTTCTATACGCAGTATTTT. Translation: CASSYGLAFYTQYF. This rearrangement joins TRBV13 to TRBJ2-3, with TRBD2 identical over 9 bases. The V segment lost 4 bases and the J segment 7 bases; nucleotides outside the gene matches: 6. Germline loops: CDR1 PRHDT, CDR2 FYEKMQ (reference sequence). CDR3 length equals 14 residues.

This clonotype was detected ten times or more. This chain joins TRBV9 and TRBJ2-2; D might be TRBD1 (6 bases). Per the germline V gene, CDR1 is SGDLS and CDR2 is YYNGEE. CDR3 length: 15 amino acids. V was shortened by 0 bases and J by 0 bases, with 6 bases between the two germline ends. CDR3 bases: TGTGCCAGCAGCGTAGGGACAGCGAACACCGGGGAGCTGTTTTTT. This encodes CASSVGTANTGELFF.

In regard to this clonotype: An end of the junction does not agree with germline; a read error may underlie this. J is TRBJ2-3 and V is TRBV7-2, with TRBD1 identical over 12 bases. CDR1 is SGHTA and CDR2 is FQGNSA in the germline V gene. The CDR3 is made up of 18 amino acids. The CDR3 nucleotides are TGTGCCAGCAGTTTAGGTGGGACAGGGGGCGCAAAGGGAGATACGCAGTATTTT. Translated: CASSLGGTGGAKGDTQYF.